Each of the 14 T cell receptor beta chains below was sequenced from the same sample in a study of vaccination and CD4 T cells after COVID-19. The antigens these receptors bind are not known. Cultured CD4+ T cell DNA underwent sequencing with the Oncomine TCR Beta short-read assay. TCRdb re-called the PCR reads with MiXCR, one entry per CDR3 protein. The repertoire holds about 17,000 distinct CDR3 sequences, with 25% to 35% as singletons. Treatment denoted: roughly ten-day PBMC culture with coronavirus spike peptide pools or control peptides (ViraFEST assay). Sequenced material: cultured CD4+ T cells from blood. The receptors come from a human donor with COVID-19.

This clonotype rates as medium-sized (0.01 to 0.1%). The V call is TRBV12-3 or TRBV12-4, the J call TRBJ1-6, with a possible D match to TRBD1 (5 bases). There are 12 residues in the CDR3. V was pared by 7 bases and J by 9 bases, with 10 bases between. The DNA of the CDR3 is TGTGCCAGCAAGAAAAGGGGTTCACCCCTCCACTTT. It yields the protein CASKKRGSPLHF.

V gene TRBV18 combines with J gene TRBJ1-6, with a weak D call TRBD1 (6 bases). The V gene lost 3 bases and the J gene lost 7 bases, with 13 bases spanning the gap. Germline CDR1 is KGHSH and CDR2 is LQKENI. This CDR3 is 15 amino acids long. Here the CDR3 reads CASSPDRIPNSPLHF. The DNA for the CDR3 is TGTGCCAGCTCACCCGACAGGATCCCAAATTCACCCCTCCACTTT. The full variable domain, rest sourced from reference TRBV18 and TRBJ1-6, is NAGVMQNPRHLVRRRGQEARLRCSPMKGHSHVYWYRQLPEEGLKFMVYLQKENIIDESGMPKERFSAEFPKEGPSILRIQQVVRGDSAAYFCASSPDRIPNSPLHFGNGTRLTVT.

In regard to this clonotype: Compared with germline, one end of the junction differs, possibly owing to a read error. Here the CDR3 reads CASNLGLGNEQYF. The CDR3 DNA sequence: TGTGCCAGCAACTTAGGATTAGGGAACGAGCAGTACTTC. The chain joins TRBV7-8 to TRBJ2-7, with no clear D. The CDR3 covers 13 residues. Germline V CDR1 and CDR2: SGHVS, FQNEAQ.

This clonotype was detected a few times. The chain joins TRBV7-8 to TRBJ1-6; weak D call: TRBD1 (5 bases). This CDR3 is built from 14 residues. The V end lost 10 bases, the J end lost 6 bases, and 16 bases lay between the germline ends. Germline CDR1 SGHVS, CDR2 FQNEAQ. CDR3 in DNA: TGTGCCACCAAATCCGGGACTCCTAATTCACCCCTCCACTTT. As protein: CATKSGTPNSPLHF.

This clonotype was detected a few times. The chain joins TRBV28 to TRBJ2-1; 9 nucleotides align to TRBD2. The CDR3 is 13 residues long. In germline, CDR1 is MDHEN, CDR2 SYDVKM. V was pared by 3 bases and J by 13 bases, with 7 bases of the junction left unmatched. The CDR3 region is CASSFGLAGVQFF. DNA for the CDR3: TGTGCCAGCAGTTTTGGTTTAGCGGGGGTTCAGTTCTTC.

J is TRBJ1-5 and V is TRBV28, with D perhaps TRBD1 (6 bases). The CDR3 totals 17 residues. CDR1 and CDR2 (germline): MDHEN, SYDVKM. V was shortened by 0 bases and J by 2 bases, with 14 bases between the two germline ends. The CDR3 sequence is CASSLWVGTQGNQPQHF. CDR3 sequence (DNA): TGTGCCAGCAGTTTATGGGTCGGGACACAAGGCAATCAGCCCCAGCATTTT. The full variable domain, its missing parts supplied by reference TRBV28 and TRBJ1-5, is DVKVTQSSRYLVKRTGEKVFLECVQDMDHENMFWYRQDPGLGLRLIYFSYDVKMKEKGDIPEGYSVSREKKERFSLILESASTNQTSMYLCASSLWVGTQGNQPQHFGDGTRLSIL.

This clonotype was observed a handful of times. The CDR3 is CASSLGGFNSPLHF. CDR3 nucleotide sequence: TGTGCCAGCAGCTTAGGGGGGTTTAATTCACCCCTCCACTTT. The chain couples TRBV7-9 to TRBJ1-6, with a possible D match to TRBD1 (5 bases). The V gene's germline CDR1 is SEHNR and CDR2 FQNEAQ (reference sequence). Trimming shortened V by 1 base and J by 6 bases, and 7 bases separated the two germline ends. The CDR3 is made up of 14 amino acids.

The chain recombines TRBV6-1 with TRBJ2-6; 7 positions agree with TRBD1. V was pared by 6 bases and J by 0 bases, with 8 bases of the junction left unmatched. The CDR3 consists of 17 residues. Germline values: CDR1 MNHNS, CDR2 SASEGT. The DNA for the CDR3 is TGTGCCAGCAGGACGGGACAGATAACCTCTGGGGCCAACGTCCTGACTTTC. It yields the protein CASRTGQITSGANVLTF.

The gene calls are TRBV4-2 and TRBJ2-3, with 9 bases aligning to TRBD1. V shed 1 base and J 7 bases; nucleotides not matched to a gene: 9. This CDR3 contains 16 residues. Germline loops: CDR1 LGHNA, CDR2 YNFKEQ. Here the CDR3 DNA reads TGTGCCAGCAGCCAAGTTGCTGGGACAGGGTCGAATACGCAGTATTTT. It yields the protein CASSQVAGTGSNTQYF.

A single count supports this clonotype. J is TRBJ2-7 and V is TRBV12-3 or TRBV12-4; D remains ambiguous. The CDR3 runs to 12 residues. Trimming took 0 bases from V and 3 from J, leaving 3 bases between them. In nucleotides, the CDR3 is TGTGCCAGCAGTTTAGCGGGCTACGAGCAGTACTTC. It is translated as CASSLAGYEQYF.

The J gene is TRBJ1-2, the V gene TRBV6-2 or TRBV6-3; maybe TRBD1 (5 bases). CDR3 length: 14 amino acids. Germline V gene sequence: CDR1 MNHEY, CDR2 SVGEGT. V lost 8 bases and J lost 2, with 15 bases in between. As DNA, the CDR3 is TGTGCCAGCTGGGGGTCCCCAGAGAACTATGGCTACACCTTC. It is translated as CASWGSPENYGYTF.

Relative to its sample, this clonotype is medium-sized. The chain recombines TRBV27 with TRBJ1-5, with D unresolved. Looked up from germline, CDR1 is MNHEY and CDR2 is SMNVEV (reference sequence). The CDR3 consists of 15 residues. The ends were cut back, 6 bases at V and 4 bases at J, with 16 bases in the middle. The CDR3 coding sequence is TGTGCCAGCAGCCTACAAGGGTTGGGAAATCAGCCCCAGCATTTT. Protein: CASSLQGLGNQPQHF.

The chain uses TRBV6-1 and TRBJ2-1, with 7 bases fitting TRBD2. The germline V gene has CDR1 MNHNS and CDR2 SASEGT. The length of the CDR3 is 12 residues. Trimming took 6 bases from V and 8 from J; bases not matched to a gene: 4. CDR3 nucleotides: TGTGCCAGCAGGCGAACTAGCGATGAGCAGTTCTTC. Protein product: CASRRTSDEQFF.

The chain is built from TRBV6-2 or TRBV6-3 and TRBJ2-7; 7 positions match TRBD1. This CDR3 comprises 15 residues. Germline V lookup: CDR1 MNHEY, CDR2 SVGEGT. With 0 bases clipped from V and 7 bases from J, the junction kept 9 bases outside the gene matches. CDR3 sequence (DNA): TGTGCCAGCAGTTACTCCGGACAGGTGTTGGGAGAGCAGTACTTC. Residues: CASSYSGQVLGEQYF.